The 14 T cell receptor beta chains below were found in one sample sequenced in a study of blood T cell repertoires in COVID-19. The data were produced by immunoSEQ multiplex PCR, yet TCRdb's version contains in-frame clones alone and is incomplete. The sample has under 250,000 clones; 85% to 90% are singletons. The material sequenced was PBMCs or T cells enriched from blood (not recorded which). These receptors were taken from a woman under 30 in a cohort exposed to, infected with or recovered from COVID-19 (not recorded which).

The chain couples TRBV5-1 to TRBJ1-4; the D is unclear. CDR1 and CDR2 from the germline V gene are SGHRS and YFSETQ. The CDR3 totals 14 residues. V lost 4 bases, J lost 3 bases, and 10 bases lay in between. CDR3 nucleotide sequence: TGCGCCAGCAGCCCGGGAGGGTCTAATGAAAAACTGTTTTTT. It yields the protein CASSPGGSNEKLFF.

The CDR3: CASRMGRLTGNTEAFF. CDR3 coding DNA: TGTGCCAGTCGCATGGGAAGGTTGACAGGGAACACTGAAGCTTTCTTT. The V and J genes are TRBV19 and TRBJ1-1, with D perhaps matching TRBD1 (6 bases). The CDR3 runs to 16 residues. The germline V and J ends were trimmed by 8 bases and 1 base, with 20 bases remaining between them. CDR1 is LNHDA and CDR2 is SQIVND in the germline V gene (reference sequence). Drawing the rest from reference TRBV19 and TRBJ1-1, the complete variable domain is DGGITQSPKYLFRKEGQNVTLSCEQNLNHDAMYWYRQDPGQGLRLIYYSQIVNDFQKGDIAEGYSVSREKKESFPLTVTSAQKNPTAFYLCASRMGRLTGNTEAFFGQGTRLTVV.

The CDR3 DNA follows: TGTGCCAGCAGTGACGGGAGGGCTCTGAATCAGCCCCAGCATTTT. Translated: CASSDGRALNQPQHF. This chain links TRBV2 with TRBJ1-5; no firm D call. Germline V gene lookup returns CDR1 SNHLY and CDR2 FYNNEI. The ends were cut back, 3 bases at V and 4 bases at J, with 13 bases in the middle. The CDR3 loop spans 15 amino acids.

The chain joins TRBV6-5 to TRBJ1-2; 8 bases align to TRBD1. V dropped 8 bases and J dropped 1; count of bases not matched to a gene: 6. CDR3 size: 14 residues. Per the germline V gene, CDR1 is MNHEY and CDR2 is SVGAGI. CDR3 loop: CASLAGQDNYGYTF. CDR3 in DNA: TGTGCCAGCCTAGCGGGACAGGATAACTATGGCTACACCTTC.

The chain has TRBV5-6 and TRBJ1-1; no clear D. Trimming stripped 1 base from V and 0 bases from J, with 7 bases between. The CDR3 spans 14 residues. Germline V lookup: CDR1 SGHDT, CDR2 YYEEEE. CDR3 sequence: CASSLYGMNTEAFF. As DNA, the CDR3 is TGTGCCAGCAGCTTGTACGGGATGAACACTGAAGCTTTCTTT.

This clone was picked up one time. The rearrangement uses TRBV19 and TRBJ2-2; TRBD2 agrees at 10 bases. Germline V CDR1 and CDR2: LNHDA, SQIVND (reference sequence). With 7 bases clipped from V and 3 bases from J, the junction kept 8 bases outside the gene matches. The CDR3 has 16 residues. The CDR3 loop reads CASKPHGLADTGELFF. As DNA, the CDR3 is TGTGCCAGTAAACCCCACGGACTAGCGGACACCGGGGAGCTGTTTTTT.

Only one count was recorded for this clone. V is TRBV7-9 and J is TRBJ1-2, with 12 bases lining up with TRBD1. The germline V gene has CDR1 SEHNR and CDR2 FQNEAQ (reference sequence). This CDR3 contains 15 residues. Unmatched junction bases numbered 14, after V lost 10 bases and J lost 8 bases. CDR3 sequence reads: CATTGDRGRSGGYTF. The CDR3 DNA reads TGTGCCACCACCGGGGACAGGGGGCGTTCAGGGGGCTACACCTTC.

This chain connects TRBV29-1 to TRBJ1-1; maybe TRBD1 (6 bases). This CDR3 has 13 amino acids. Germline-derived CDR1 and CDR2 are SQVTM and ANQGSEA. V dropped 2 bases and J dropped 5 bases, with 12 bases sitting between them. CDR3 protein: CSVETQGPTEAFF. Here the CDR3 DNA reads TGCAGCGTTGAAACACAGGGACCGACTGAAGCTTTCTTT.

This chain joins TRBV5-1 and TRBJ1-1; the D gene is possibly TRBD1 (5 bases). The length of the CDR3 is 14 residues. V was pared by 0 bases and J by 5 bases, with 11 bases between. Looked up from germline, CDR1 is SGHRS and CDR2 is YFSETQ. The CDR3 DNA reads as TGCGCCAGCAGCTTGGAAGGGGTTTGGACTGAAGCTTTCTTT. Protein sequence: CASSLEGVWTEAFF. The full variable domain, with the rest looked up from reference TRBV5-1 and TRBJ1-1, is KAGVTQTPRYLIKTRGQQVTLSCSPISGHRSVSWYQQTPGQGLQFLFEYFSETQRNKGNFPGRFSGRQFSNSRSEMNVSTLELGDSALYLCASSLEGVWTEAFFGQGTRLTVV.

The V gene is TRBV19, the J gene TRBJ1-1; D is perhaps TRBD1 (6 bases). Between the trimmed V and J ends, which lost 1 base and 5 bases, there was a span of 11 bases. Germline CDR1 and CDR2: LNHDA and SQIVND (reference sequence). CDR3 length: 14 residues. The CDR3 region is CASSIAAGETEAFF. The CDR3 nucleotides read TGTGCCAGTAGTATAGCGGCAGGGGAGACTGAAGCTTTCTTT.

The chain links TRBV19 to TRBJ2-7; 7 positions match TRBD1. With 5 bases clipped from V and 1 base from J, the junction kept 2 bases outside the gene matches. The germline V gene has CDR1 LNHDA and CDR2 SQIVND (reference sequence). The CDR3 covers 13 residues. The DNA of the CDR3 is TGTGCCAGTAGTCCGACAGGGTCCTACGAGCAGTACTTC. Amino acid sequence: CASSPTGSYEQYF.

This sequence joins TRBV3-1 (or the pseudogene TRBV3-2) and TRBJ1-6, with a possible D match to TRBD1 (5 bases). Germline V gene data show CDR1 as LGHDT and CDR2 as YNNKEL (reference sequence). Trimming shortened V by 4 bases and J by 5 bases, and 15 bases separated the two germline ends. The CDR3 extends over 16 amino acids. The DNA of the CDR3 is TGTGCCAGCAGCCCCGGCGGCAGGGTTGATAATTCACCCCTCCACTTT. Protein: CASSPGGRVDNSPLHF.

CDR3 amino acids: CASSPTRPSYEQYF. Written as DNA, the CDR3 is TGTGCCAGCAGCCCAACTCGCCCCTCCTACGAGCAGTACTTC. This rearrangement joins TRBV5-5 to TRBJ2-7; D not resolved. V shed 4 bases and J shed 0 bases, with 11 bases lying between them. CDR3 length equals 14 residues. Germline V gene sequence: CDR1 SGHKS, CDR2 YYEKEE (reference sequence).

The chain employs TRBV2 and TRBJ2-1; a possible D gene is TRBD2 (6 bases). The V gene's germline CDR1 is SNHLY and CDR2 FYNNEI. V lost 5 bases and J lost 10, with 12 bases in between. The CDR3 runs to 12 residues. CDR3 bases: TGTGCCAGCAGTCCCCGGGACTTCGAGCAGTTCTTC. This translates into CASSPRDFEQFF. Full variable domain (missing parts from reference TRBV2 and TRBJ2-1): EPEVTQTPSHQVTQMGQEVILRCVPISNHLYFYWYRQILGQKVEFLVSFYNNEISEKSEIFDDQFSVERPDGSNFTLKIRSTKLEDSAMYFCASSPRDFEQFFGPGTRLTVL.